The clone carrying this T cell receptor beta chain was seen just once. These data are taken from a study of blood T cell repertoires in COVID-19. Using immunoSEQ multiplex PCR, the repertoire was profiled, and TCRdb retains in-frame clones only, with some absent. The table includes about 230,000 clones, approximately 80% detected once. The CDR3 spans 18 residues. Sequences were obtained from peripheral blood. The TCR originated in a woman between 45 and 65 years old with acute or convalescent COVID-19. This chain connects TRBV21-1 to TRBJ2-5; TRBD1 is the table's D call and was not checked against the DNA. TRBV21-1 has pseudogene status. In nucleotides, the CDR3 is TGTGCCAGCAGCAAAGTAGCGAGACAGGGTGAAAATCAAGAGACCCAGTACTTC. It codes for CASSKVARQGENQETQYF.